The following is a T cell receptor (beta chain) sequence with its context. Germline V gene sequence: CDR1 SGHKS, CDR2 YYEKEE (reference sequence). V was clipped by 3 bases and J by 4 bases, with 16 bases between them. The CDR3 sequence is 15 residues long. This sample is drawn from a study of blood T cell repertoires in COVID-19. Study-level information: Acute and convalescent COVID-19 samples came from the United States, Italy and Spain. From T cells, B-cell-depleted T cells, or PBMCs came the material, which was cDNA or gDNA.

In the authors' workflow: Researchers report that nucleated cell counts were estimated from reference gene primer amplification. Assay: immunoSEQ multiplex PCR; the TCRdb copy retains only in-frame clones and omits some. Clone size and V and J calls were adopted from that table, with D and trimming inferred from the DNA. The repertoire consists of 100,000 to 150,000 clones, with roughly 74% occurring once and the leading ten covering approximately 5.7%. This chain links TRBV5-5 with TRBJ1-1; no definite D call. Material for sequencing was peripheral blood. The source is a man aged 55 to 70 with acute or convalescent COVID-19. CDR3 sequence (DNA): TGTGCCAGCAGCTCCCGTGGAGCCCGAGGCACTGAAGCTTTCTTT. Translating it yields CASSSRGARGTEAFF.